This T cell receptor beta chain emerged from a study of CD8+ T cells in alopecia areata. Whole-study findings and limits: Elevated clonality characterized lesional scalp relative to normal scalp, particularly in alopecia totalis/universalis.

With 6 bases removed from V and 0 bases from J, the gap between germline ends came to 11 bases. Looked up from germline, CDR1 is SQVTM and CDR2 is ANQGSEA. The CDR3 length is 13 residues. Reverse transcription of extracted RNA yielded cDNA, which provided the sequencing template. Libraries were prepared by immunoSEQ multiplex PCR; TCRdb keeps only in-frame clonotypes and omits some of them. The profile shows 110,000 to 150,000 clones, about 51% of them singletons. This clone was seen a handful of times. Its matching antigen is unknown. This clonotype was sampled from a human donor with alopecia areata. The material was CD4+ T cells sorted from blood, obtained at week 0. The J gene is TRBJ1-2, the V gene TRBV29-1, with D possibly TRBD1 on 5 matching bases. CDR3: CSVSATANYGYTF. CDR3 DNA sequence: TGCAGCGTAAGTGCGACAGCTAACTATGGCTACACCTTC.